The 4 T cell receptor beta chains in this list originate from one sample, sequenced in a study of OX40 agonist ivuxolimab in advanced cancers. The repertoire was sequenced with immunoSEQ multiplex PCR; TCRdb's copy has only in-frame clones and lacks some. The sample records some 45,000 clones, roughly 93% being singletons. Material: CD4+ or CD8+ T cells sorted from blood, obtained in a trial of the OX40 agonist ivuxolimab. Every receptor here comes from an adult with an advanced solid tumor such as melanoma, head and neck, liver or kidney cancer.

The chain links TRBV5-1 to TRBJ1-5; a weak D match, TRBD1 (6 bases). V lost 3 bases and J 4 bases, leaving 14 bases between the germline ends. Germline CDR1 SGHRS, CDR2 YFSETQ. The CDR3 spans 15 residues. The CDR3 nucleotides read TGCGCCAGCAGCTGGAAACAGGGTGGGAATCAGCCCCAGCATTTT. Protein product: CASSWKQGGNQPQHF.

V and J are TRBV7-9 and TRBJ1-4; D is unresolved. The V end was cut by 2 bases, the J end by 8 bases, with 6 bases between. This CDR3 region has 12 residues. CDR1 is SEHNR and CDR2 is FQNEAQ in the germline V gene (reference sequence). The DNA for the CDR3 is TGTGCCAGCAGCTTACGGGAGGAAAAACTGTTTTTT. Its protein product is CASSLREEKLFF. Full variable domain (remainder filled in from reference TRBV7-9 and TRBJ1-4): DTGVSQNPRHKITKRGQNVTFRCDPISEHNRLYWYRQTLGQGPEFLTYFQNEAQLEKSRLLSDRFSAERPKGSFSTLEIQRTEQGDSAMYLCASSLREEKLFFGSGTQLSVL.

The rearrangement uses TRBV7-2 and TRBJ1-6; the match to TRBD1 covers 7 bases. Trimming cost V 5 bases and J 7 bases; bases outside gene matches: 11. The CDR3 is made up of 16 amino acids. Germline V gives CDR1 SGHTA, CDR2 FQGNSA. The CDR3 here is CASSLGGGLWNSPLHF. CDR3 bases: TGTGCCAGCAGCCTAGGAGGGGGCCTTTGGAATTCACCCCTCCACTTT.

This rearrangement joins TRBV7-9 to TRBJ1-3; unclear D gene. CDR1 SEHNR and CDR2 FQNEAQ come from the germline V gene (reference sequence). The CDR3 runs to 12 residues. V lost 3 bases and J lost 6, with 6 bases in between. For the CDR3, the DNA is TGTGCCAGCAGCTTGGGTGTAAACACCATATATTTT. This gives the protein CASSLGVNTIYF.